Shown below are 7 T cell receptor beta chains from a single sample sequenced in a study of Tregs in tolerant kidney transplant recipients (dated by TCRdb to the late 2010s). The method was the immunoSEQ multiplex PCR assay. TCRdb re-hosts the immuneACCESS table, in-frame sequences only. Its copies lack some clones; in the studies checked, an unresolved V gene accounts for under half of them, and the cause for the rest is not known. For this sample there are 240,000 or so clones; around 82% appear just once. In total, the top ten clones hold over 0.5% of the sample. The material sequenced was CD4+ T cells from blood. These receptors came from a human donor in good health.

This clone was observed once. The CDR3 loop is CASSLDGTSGGYTF. The DNA of the CDR3 is TGCGCCAGCAGCTTGGATGGGACGTCGGGCGGCTACACCTTC. The rearrangement links TRBV5-1 to TRBJ1-2; TRBD1 is a possible D gene (5 bases). Germline assignment: CDR1 SGHRS and CDR2 YFSETQ. The CDR3 length is 14 residues. V was pared by 0 bases and J by 8 bases, with 14 bases between.

CDR3 in amino acids: CASSPREGRANEKLFF. The DNA of the CDR3 is TGTGCCAGCAGCCCAAGGGAAGGGAGGGCTAATGAAAAACTGTTTTTT. This chain connects TRBV14 to TRBJ1-4; no clear D. V was clipped by 4 bases and J by 3 bases, with 15 bases between them. The CDR3 covers 16 residues. Germline-derived CDR1 and CDR2 are SGHDN and FVKESK.

This clone was observed a single time. The chain is built from TRBV5-4 and TRBJ1-1; TRBD1 matches at 10 bases. The V gene's germline CDR1 is SGHNT and CDR2 YYREEE (reference sequence). J lost 0 bases, V lost 4 bases, and 3 bases had no gene match. The CDR3 is made up of 15 amino acids. CDR3 in amino acids: CASSRQGAMNTEAFF. The CDR3 DNA is TGTGCCAGCAGCAGACAGGGGGCCATGAACACTGAAGCTTTCTTT. The variable domain in full, with the rest retrieved from reference TRBV5-4 and TRBJ1-1, is ETGVTQSPTHLIKTRGQQVTLRCSSQSGHNTVSWYQQALGQGPQFIFQYYREEENGRGNFPPRFSGLQFPNYSSELNVNALELDDSALYLCASSRQGAMNTEAFFGQGTRLTVV.

The chain combines TRBV18 with TRBJ1-1; no firm D call. CDR3 length: 13 residues. The V gene lost 4 bases and the J gene lost 6 bases, with 12 bases spanning the gap. Germline CDR1 reads KGHSH; CDR2 reads LQKENI. The CDR3 is CASSREYGAEAFF. In DNA form, the CDR3 reads TGTGCCAGCTCACGGGAGTACGGAGCTGAAGCTTTCTTT.

The V gene is TRBV5-5, the J gene TRBJ1-5; no firm D call. CDR3 length equals 16 residues. The V end lost 0 bases, the J end lost 6 bases, and 16 bases lay between the germline ends. Germline V gene lookup returns CDR1 SGHKS and CDR2 YYEKEE (reference sequence). The CDR3 sequence: CASSLAGTQGSQPQHF. In DNA, the CDR3 is TGTGCCAGCAGCTTGGCGGGAACTCAAGGCAGTCAGCCCCAGCATTTT.

This clone has a single count. The J gene is TRBJ1-1, the V gene TRBV5-1; 9 bases fit TRBD1. V gave up 4 bases and J gave up 0 bases; unmatched junction bases: 10. The CDR3 loop spans 17 amino acids. The germline gives CDR1 SGHRS, CDR2 YFSETQ. The CDR3 sequence: CASSQGTGGGLNTEAFF. The CDR3 nucleotides read TGCGCCAGCAGCCAAGGAACAGGGGGCGGGCTGAACACTGAAGCTTTCTTT.

This clone has just a few counts. The rearrangement joins TRBV5-6 to TRBJ2-7, with D possibly being TRBD1 (5 bases). CDR3 length: 18 residues. Germline values: CDR1 SGHDT, CDR2 YYEEEE. Trimming shortened V by 4 bases and J by 3 bases, and 26 bases separated the two germline ends. DNA for the CDR3: TGTGCCAGCAGCACCCACCTGGAGCGCGGCAGGGCCCGCTACGAGCAGTACTTC. Protein product: CASSTHLERGRARYEQYF.